This T cell receptor (beta chain) was sequenced for a study of human T cells and chemical hapten exposure. Study summary: The study patch tested 0.01% DPC on the upper back and read results at 6 days.

The sample holds many counts of this clonotype. Described time point: patch test 2, 6 weeks after DPC sensitization. Treatment specified: therapeutic diphenylcyclopropenone sensitization with weekly scalp DPC. Each donor was an alopecia patient between 18 and 70 years of age who qualified for DPC. One entry per CDR3 protein results from TCRdb running MiXCR on the RACE reads. The sample has around 99,000 distinct CDR3 sequences, 9.2% seen once; the top ten hold 3% to 3.5%. The starting material was whole blood, obtained in connection with sensitization to the hapten diphenylcyclopropenone (DPC). This receptor was taken from a woman between 40 and 50 years old with alopecia areata. Some clones in this sample may be carry-over from other donors' samples.

The CDR3 DNA follows: TGCGCCAGCAGCTTGTTCCGACTGGCAGATACGCAGTATTTT. Its protein product is CASSLFRLADTQYF. The chain carries TRBV5-1 and TRBJ2-3; D not certain. Germline values: CDR1 SGHRS, CDR2 YFSETQ. The CDR3 loop spans 14 amino acids. Trimming took off 1 base at V and 4 bases at J, with 10 bases between the two ends.